The clone carrying this TCR beta chain was seen a handful of times. What it binds is not known. MiXCR, run by TCRdb on the 5' RACE reads, gives a single entry per CDR3 protein. The table has about 400,000 distinct CDR3 sequences, roughly 6.2% seen once. CDR1 is LGHNA and CDR2 is YSLEER in the germline V gene. The CDR3 has 16 amino acids. V shed 4 bases and J shed 0 bases, with 10 bases lying between them. These data belong to a study of T cells after yellow fever vaccination. Findings and caveats of the study: Though it reached lower strength, the secondary response hit its peak faster, day 5 versus 15.

Sequencing used PBMCs, obtained 5 days after the yellow fever booster vaccination. The V and J genes are TRBV4-3 and TRBJ2-6; D not certain. The receptor's source is a man aged 25-45 years who received the YFV17D yellow fever vaccine. DNA for the CDR3: TGCGCCAGCAGCCCACAGAGAAGCTCTGGGGCCAACGTCCTGACTTTC. It encodes CASSPQRSSGANVLTF.